This T cell receptor (beta chain) was documented in a study of identifying expanded T cells in peripheral blood. General study results and limits: Clone count variance between roughly 2-week samples rose with total template count. Over around two and four weeks, about 15 and 18 clones changed, versus approximately 1.2 between replicates.

Healthy donors had no documented immune events, such as infections, while sampled. Repertoires were generated with immunoSEQ multiplex PCR, while TCRdb's copy carries only in-frame clones and drops some. The data hold under 95,000 clones, with 75% to 90% observed a single time. For this clone: The antigen is unknown.

The TCR comes from a person between 18 and 70 years old in good health. The sample comprised blood.

The CDR3 here is CASSHASGPYNEQFF. The CDR3 DNA reads as TGTGCCAGCTCACACGCTAGCGGGCCCTACAATGAGCAGTTCTTC. The V gene is TRBV18, the J gene TRBJ2-1; 8 nucleotides align to TRBD2. The length of the CDR3 is 15 residues. Germline CDR1 is KGHSH and CDR2 is LQKENI. The ends lost 4 bases at V and 2 bases at J; junction bases unmatched: 4.